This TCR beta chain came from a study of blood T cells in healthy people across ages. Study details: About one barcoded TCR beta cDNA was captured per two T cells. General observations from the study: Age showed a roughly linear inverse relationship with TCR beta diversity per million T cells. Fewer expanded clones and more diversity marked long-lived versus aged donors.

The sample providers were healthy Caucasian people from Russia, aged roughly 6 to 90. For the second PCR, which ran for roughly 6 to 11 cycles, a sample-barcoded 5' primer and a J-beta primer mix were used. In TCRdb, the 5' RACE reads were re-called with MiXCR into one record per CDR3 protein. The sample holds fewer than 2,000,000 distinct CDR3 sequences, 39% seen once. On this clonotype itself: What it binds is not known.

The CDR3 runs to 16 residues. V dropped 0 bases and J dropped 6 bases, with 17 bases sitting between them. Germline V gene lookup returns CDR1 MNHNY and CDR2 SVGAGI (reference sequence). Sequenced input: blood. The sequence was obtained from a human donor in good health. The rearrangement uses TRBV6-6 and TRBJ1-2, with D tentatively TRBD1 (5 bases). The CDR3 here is CASSYSGEGIFDGYTF. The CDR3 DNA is TGTGCCAGCAGTTACTCGGGGGAAGGAATTTTTGATGGCTACACCTTC.